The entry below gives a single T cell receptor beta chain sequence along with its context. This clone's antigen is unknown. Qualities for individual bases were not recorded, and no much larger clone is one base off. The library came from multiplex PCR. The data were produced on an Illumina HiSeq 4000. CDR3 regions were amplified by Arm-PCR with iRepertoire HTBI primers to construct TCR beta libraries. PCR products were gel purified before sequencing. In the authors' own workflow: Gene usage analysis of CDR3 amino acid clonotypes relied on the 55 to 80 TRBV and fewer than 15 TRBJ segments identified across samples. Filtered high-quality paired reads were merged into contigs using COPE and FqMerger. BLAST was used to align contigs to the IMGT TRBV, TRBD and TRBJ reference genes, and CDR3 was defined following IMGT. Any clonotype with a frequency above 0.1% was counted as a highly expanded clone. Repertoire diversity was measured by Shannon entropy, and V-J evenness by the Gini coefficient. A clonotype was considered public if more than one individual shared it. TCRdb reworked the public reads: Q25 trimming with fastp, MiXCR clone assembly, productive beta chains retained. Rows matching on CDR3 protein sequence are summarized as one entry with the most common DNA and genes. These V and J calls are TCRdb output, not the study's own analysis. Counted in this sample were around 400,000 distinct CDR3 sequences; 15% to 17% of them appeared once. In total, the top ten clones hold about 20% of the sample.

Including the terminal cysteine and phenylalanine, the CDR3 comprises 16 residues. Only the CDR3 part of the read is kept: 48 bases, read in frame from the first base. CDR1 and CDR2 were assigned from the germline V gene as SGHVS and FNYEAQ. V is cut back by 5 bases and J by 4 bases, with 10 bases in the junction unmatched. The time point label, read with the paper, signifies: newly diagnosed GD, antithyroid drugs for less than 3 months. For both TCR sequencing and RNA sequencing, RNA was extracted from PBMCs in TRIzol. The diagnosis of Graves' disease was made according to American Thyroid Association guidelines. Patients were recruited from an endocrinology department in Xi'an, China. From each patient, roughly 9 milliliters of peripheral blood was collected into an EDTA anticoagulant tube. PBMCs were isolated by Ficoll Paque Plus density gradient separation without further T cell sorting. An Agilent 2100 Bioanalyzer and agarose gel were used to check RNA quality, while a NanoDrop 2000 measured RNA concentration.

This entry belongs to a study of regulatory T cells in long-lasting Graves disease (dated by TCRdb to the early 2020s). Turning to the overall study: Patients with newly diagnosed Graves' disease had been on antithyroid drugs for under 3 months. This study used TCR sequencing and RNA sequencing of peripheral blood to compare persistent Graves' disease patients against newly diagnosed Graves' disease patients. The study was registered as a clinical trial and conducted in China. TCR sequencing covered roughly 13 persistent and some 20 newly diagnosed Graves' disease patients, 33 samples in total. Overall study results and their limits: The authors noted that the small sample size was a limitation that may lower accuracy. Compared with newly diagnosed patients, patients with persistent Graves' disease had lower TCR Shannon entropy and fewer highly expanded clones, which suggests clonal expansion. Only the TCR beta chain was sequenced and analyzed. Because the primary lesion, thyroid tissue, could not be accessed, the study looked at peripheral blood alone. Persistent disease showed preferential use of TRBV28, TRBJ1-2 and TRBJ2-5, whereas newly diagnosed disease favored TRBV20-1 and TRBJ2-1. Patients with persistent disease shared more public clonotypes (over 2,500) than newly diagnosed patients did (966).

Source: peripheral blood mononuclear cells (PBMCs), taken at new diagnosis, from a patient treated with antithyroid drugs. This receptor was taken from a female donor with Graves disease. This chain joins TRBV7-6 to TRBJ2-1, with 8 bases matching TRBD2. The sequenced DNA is TGTGCCAGCAGCCAAATCCTGGCTAGCGGGTACAATGAGCAGTTCTTC. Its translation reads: CASSQILASGYNEQFF.